This TCR beta chain is from a study of vaccination and CD4 T cells after COVID-19. Study at large: The study enrolled six male and four female convalescents, two of whom were Hispanic. Overlapping spike pools from SARS-CoV-2 and HCoV-NL63, HCoV-OC43 and HCoV-229E served as culture stimuli.

Treatment indicated: roughly ten-day PBMC culture with coronavirus spike peptide pools or control peptides (ViraFEST assay). Scientists ran DNA taken from cultured CD4+ T cells through the Oncomine TCR Beta short-read assay for sequencing. TCRdb itself ran the PCR reads through MiXCR, one entry per CDR3 protein. The data contain more than 10,000 distinct CDR3 sequences, about 53% of them singletons. As to this clonotype: Its antigen is still unknown.

CDR3 length: 15 residues. V gave up 6 bases and J gave up 4 bases; unmatched junction bases: 13. Germline loops: CDR1 DFQATT, CDR2 SNEGSKA (reference sequence). The chain has TRBV20-1 and TRBJ2-3; 7 positions match TRBD2. Sequencing input: CD4+ T cells from blood, cultured in vitro. The sequence was collected from a human donor who had recovered from COVID-19. Here the CDR3 reads CSAPPGGSAPDTQYF. CDR3 DNA: TGCAGTGCCCCCCCCGGGGGGTCGGCCCCAGATACGCAGTATTTT.